This entry lists 25 T cell receptor beta chains sequenced from one sample in a study of memory CD4+ T cells and cytomegalovirus serostatus. This table comes from immunoSEQ multiplex PCR, and its TCRdb copy is limited to in-frame clones, with some not included. The sample consists of 40,000 to 55,000 clones, about four fifths of them appearing once. The sort gate was single viable CD3+CD4+CD8-CD45RO+ cells for memory CD4+ T cells. Sequences were obtained from memory CD4+ T cells from blood. The receptors originated from an adult in good health and CMV-seropositive.

The chain combines TRBV9 with TRBJ2-5; either TRBD1 or TRBD2 may fit D (6 bases each). The CDR3 runs to 17 residues. Per germline, CDR1 SGDLS and CDR2 YYNGEE. V was shortened by 2 bases and J by 5 bases, with 22 bases between the two germline ends. The CDR3 DNA is TGTGCCAGCAGCGTGCGGTCGGGGGCCACCCGAGAGGAGACCCAGTACTTC. This gives the protein CASSVRSGATREETQYF.

The chain combines TRBV7-2 with TRBJ2-1, with TRBD2 matching 8 bases. The CDR3 sequence is 15 residues long. Germline loops: CDR1 SGHTA, CDR2 FQGNSA. Trimming removed 2 bases from V and 8 bases from J; junction bases left unmatched: 8. CDR3 protein: CASSLHGRARYEQFF. The CDR3 nucleotides are TGTGCCAGCAGCTTACACGGGAGGGCCCGGTATGAGCAGTTCTTC.

V is TRBV28 and J is TRBJ2-4, with 11 bases matching TRBD1. After removal of 5 bases from V and 1 base from J, the junction contained 7 bases not matched to a gene. The germline CDR1 and CDR2 sequences are MDHEN and SYDVKM. The CDR3 has 17 amino acids. The CDR3 nucleotides are TGTGCCAGCAGTCTAGGGGACAGGGGGAAGGCCAAAAACATTCAGTACTTC. As protein: CASSLGDRGKAKNIQYF.

The chain carries TRBV30 and TRBJ2-7; D may be TRBD2 (6 bases). Per the germline V gene, CDR1 is GTSNPN and CDR2 is SVGIG (reference sequence). This CDR3 contains 12 residues. V was cut by 4 bases and J by 6 bases, with 13 bases left in between. For the CDR3, the DNA is TGTGCCTGGAACGGGGGATCGGCCGAGCAGTACTTC. Protein product: CAWNGGSAEQYF.

The chain couples TRBV5-1 to TRBJ1-3; the match to TRBD1 covers 9 bases. The CDR3 has 14 amino acids. The V gene end was trimmed by 4 bases and the J gene end by 6 bases; junction bases not matched to a gene: 5. Germline V CDR1 and CDR2: SGHRS, YFSETQ. The CDR3 protein is CASSPGQGTNTIYF. CDR3 nucleotide sequence: TGCGCCAGCAGCCCGGGACAGGGTACAAACACCATATATTTT.

Concerning this clone: This sample includes further DNA sequences coding for the same CDR3. V and J are TRBV27 and TRBJ2-5; D perhaps matches TRBD2 (5 bases). CDR1 MNHEY and CDR2 SMNVEV come from the germline V gene (reference sequence). The CDR3 has 12 residues. V shed 3 bases and J shed 4 bases, with 6 bases lying between them. The CDR3 loop is CASSFRGETQYF. DNA for the CDR3: TGTGCCAGCAGTTTCCGGGGAGAGACCCAGTACTTC.

The rearrangement uses TRBV6-5 and TRBJ2-3; D gene unclear. This CDR3 is 15 amino acids long. From germline, CDR1 is MNHEY and CDR2 SVGAGI. The ends were cut back, 2 bases at V and 0 bases at J, with 9 bases in the middle. In nucleotides, the CDR3 is TGTGCCAGCAGTTACCTGGCACCTAGCACAGATACGCAGTATTTT. Protein: CASSYLAPSTDTQYF.

The chain links TRBV5-6 to TRBJ2-5, with D unresolved. V lost 2 bases and J lost 4, with 12 bases in between. Germline V CDR1 and CDR2: SGHDT, YYEEEE. CDR3 length equals 14 residues. CDR3 DNA: TGTGCCAGCAGCTTCGGAGTAATCCCAGAGACCCAGTACTTC. Protein sequence: CASSFGVIPETQYF.

The chain has TRBV29-1 and TRBJ1-1; TRBD1 matches at 7 bases. CDR3 length: 13 amino acids. V trimming: 3 bases; J trimming: 1 base; junction bases outside the gene matches: 2. The germline CDR1 and CDR2 sequences are SQVTM and ANQGSEA. This CDR3 is CSVDRGRNTEAFF. CDR3 nucleotides: TGCAGCGTTGACAGGGGGAGGAACACTGAAGCTTTCTTT.

The CDR3 sequence: CASSLGDGLRPQHF. CDR3 nucleotides: TGTGCCAGTAGCTTGGGGGACGGACTTAGGCCCCAGCATTTT. The gene calls are TRBV19 and TRBJ1-5, with D possibly TRBD1 on 5 matching bases. Per germline, CDR1 LNHDA and CDR2 SQIVND (reference sequence). The V gene lost 6 bases and the J gene lost 9 bases, with 18 bases spanning the gap. CDR3 size: 14 residues.

The J gene is TRBJ2-5, the V gene TRBV7-9, with TRBD1 matching 7 bases. This CDR3 comprises 15 residues. Unmatched junction bases numbered 6, after V lost 4 bases and J lost 1 base. The germline gives CDR1 SEHNR, CDR2 FQNEAQ (reference sequence). Here the CDR3 reads CASSSKRGPQETQYF. In DNA form, the CDR3 reads TGTGCCAGCAGCTCCAAGAGGGGGCCCCAAGAGACCCAGTACTTC.

This clone has only one observation. The chain couples TRBV6-1 to TRBJ2-4, with D possibly TRBD2 on 7 matching bases. Germline V gives CDR1 MNHNS, CDR2 SASEGT. Trimming removed 7 bases at V and 9 bases at J, with 19 bases between. The CDR3 extends over 14 amino acids. The CDR3 here is CASTEGGGLGIQYF. The CDR3 coding sequence is TGTGCCAGCACCGAGGGGGGGGGACTTGGCATTCAGTACTTC.

This chain links TRBV27 with TRBJ1-2; D not resolved. This CDR3 spans 13 amino acids. V lost 4 bases to trimming and J lost 7 bases, with 13 bases between them. CDR1 is MNHEY, CDR2 SMNVEV, per germline (reference sequence). The CDR3 DNA is TGTGCCAGCAGTTCGCAAGTTCGGGGTGGCTACACCTTC. As protein: CASSSQVRGGYTF.

The genes are TRBV28 and TRBJ1-3; TRBD1 aligns across 7 bases. CDR1 is MDHEN, CDR2 SYDVKM, per germline. The CDR3 extends over 16 amino acids. J was trimmed by 3 bases and V by 1 base; bases with no gene match: 6. CDR3 region: CASSLSTGVNGNTIYF. As DNA, the CDR3 is TGTGCCAGCAGTTTATCCACAGGGGTAAATGGAAACACCATATATTTT.

V is TRBV30 and J is TRBJ2-7; possible D gene TRBD1, 5 bases. Germline lookup yields CDR1 GTSNPN and CDR2 SVGIG (reference sequence). The ends were cut back, 2 bases at V and 5 bases at J, with 7 bases in the middle. This CDR3 is 11 amino acids long. The DNA for the CDR3 is TGTGCCTGGAGTCGGACACACGAGCAGTACTTC. It is translated as CAWSRTHEQYF.

The V call is TRBV18, the J call TRBJ1-5, with D unclear. Germline assignment: CDR1 KGHSH and CDR2 LQKENI. Trimming removed 6 bases from V and 4 bases from J, with 10 bases in between. The CDR3 covers 13 residues. The CDR3 DNA reads TGTGCCAGCTCTCCCGGTGAAAATCAGCCCCAGCATTTT. Protein: CASSPGENQPQHF.

This clone occurred once. This sequence joins TRBV7-2 and TRBJ2-1; TRBD2 is a possible D gene (5 bases). Trimming stripped 0 bases from V and 6 bases from J, with 9 bases between. CDR3 size: 14 residues. CDR1 is SGHTA, CDR2 FQGNSA, per germline. CDR3 coding DNA: TGTGCCAGCAGCTTAGCGGCTGGAGGCAATGAGCAGTTCTTC. Encoded protein: CASSLAAGGNEQFF.

V and J are TRBV18 and TRBJ2-3; D is undetermined. Germline lookup yields CDR1 KGHSH and CDR2 LQKENI. V was trimmed by 6 bases and J by 0 bases, leaving 7 bases between them. The CDR3 spans 13 residues. In DNA form, the CDR3 reads TGTGCCAGCTCTCGAGACAGCACAGATACGCAGTATTTT. It translates to CASSRDSTDTQYF.

This chain links TRBV5-1 with TRBJ2-7, with 11 bases that match TRBD2. CDR3 size: 13 residues. The junction had 3 bases not matched to a gene; V was cut back by 7 bases and J by 3 bases. Germline values: CDR1 SGHRS, CDR2 YFSETQ. CDR3 region: CASGLAGGYEQYF. As DNA, the CDR3 is TGCGCCAGCGGCCTAGCGGGGGGCTACGAGCAGTACTTC. The full variable domain, rest sourced from reference TRBV5-1 and TRBJ2-7, is KAGVTQTPRYLIKTRGQQVTLSCSPISGHRSVSWYQQTPGQGLQFLFEYFSETQRNKGNFPGRFSGRQFSNSRSEMNVSTLELGDSALYLCASGLAGGYEQYFGPGTRLTVT.

The chain recombines TRBV18 with TRBJ1-2; the match to TRBD1 covers 8 bases. With 3 bases clipped from V and 5 bases from J, the junction kept 8 bases outside the gene matches. Looked up from germline, CDR1 is KGHSH and CDR2 is LQKENI. The CDR3 sequence is 15 residues long. In DNA form, the CDR3 reads TGTGCCAGCTCACCTTCCCCGGACAGGGCTTATGGCTACACCTTC. It codes for CASSPSPDRAYGYTF.

The rearrangement joins TRBV19 to TRBJ1-5, with 8 bases aligning to TRBD1. The CDR3 is 12 residues long. Germline V gives CDR1 LNHDA, CDR2 SQIVND (reference sequence). V shed 5 bases, J shed 7 bases, and the junction held 1 base outside the gene matches. CDR3: CASSAGGQPQHF. In DNA, the CDR3 is TGTGCCAGTAGTGCAGGGGGCCAGCCCCAGCATTTT. Filled out from reference TRBV19 and TRBJ1-5, the complete variable domain reads DGGITQSPKYLFRKEGQNVTLSCEQNLNHDAMYWYRQDPGQGLRLIYYSQIVNDFQKGDIAEGYSVSREKKESFPLTVTSAQKNPTAFYLCASSAGGQPQHFGDGTRLSIL.

This chain connects TRBV4-2 to TRBJ2-7, with TRBD1 identical over 7 bases. CDR1 LGHNA and CDR2 YNFKEQ come from the germline V gene. Trimming at V came to 0 bases and at J to 7 bases, leaving 12 bases not matched to a gene. CDR3 length: 16 amino acids. The CDR3 protein is CASSQEGTAAFGEQYF. The CDR3 coding sequence is TGTGCCAGCAGCCAAGAAGGGACAGCAGCCTTCGGGGAGCAGTACTTC.

With respect to this clone: The CDR3 end shows no conserved phenylalanine or tryptophan, and so a read error is likely. The limits of the CDR3 on the DNA are not certain, so only TCRdb's listed CDR3 is given. The chain joins TRBV7-3 to TRBJ1-2; the DNA was not compared with TRBD1, the D call given in the table. The CDR3 is 11 amino acids long, termini counted. In germline, CDR1 is SGHTA, CDR2 FQGTGA. CDR3 amino acids: CASSLSPTGDL.

Here the CDR3 DNA reads TGTGCCAGCAACGAGCTAGCGGGAGTGGGGCAGACCGGGGAGCTGTTTTTT. It specifies CASNELAGVGQTGELFF. This chain joins TRBV28 and TRBJ2-2, with 10 bases aligning to TRBD2. Germline V CDR1 and CDR2: MDHEN, SYDVKM. The ends lost 7 bases at V and 5 bases at J; junction bases unmatched: 13. This CDR3 region has 17 residues.

This clone appeared a few times. V is TRBV19 and J is TRBJ1-4, with 8 bases fitting TRBD1. The CDR3 loop spans 14 amino acids. CDR1 is LNHDA, CDR2 SQIVND, per germline (reference sequence). With 5 bases clipped from V and 4 bases from J, the junction kept 3 bases outside the gene matches. The CDR3: CASSRTGYNEKLFF. In DNA, the CDR3 is TGTGCCAGTAGTCGGACAGGGTATAATGAAAAACTGTTTTTT.